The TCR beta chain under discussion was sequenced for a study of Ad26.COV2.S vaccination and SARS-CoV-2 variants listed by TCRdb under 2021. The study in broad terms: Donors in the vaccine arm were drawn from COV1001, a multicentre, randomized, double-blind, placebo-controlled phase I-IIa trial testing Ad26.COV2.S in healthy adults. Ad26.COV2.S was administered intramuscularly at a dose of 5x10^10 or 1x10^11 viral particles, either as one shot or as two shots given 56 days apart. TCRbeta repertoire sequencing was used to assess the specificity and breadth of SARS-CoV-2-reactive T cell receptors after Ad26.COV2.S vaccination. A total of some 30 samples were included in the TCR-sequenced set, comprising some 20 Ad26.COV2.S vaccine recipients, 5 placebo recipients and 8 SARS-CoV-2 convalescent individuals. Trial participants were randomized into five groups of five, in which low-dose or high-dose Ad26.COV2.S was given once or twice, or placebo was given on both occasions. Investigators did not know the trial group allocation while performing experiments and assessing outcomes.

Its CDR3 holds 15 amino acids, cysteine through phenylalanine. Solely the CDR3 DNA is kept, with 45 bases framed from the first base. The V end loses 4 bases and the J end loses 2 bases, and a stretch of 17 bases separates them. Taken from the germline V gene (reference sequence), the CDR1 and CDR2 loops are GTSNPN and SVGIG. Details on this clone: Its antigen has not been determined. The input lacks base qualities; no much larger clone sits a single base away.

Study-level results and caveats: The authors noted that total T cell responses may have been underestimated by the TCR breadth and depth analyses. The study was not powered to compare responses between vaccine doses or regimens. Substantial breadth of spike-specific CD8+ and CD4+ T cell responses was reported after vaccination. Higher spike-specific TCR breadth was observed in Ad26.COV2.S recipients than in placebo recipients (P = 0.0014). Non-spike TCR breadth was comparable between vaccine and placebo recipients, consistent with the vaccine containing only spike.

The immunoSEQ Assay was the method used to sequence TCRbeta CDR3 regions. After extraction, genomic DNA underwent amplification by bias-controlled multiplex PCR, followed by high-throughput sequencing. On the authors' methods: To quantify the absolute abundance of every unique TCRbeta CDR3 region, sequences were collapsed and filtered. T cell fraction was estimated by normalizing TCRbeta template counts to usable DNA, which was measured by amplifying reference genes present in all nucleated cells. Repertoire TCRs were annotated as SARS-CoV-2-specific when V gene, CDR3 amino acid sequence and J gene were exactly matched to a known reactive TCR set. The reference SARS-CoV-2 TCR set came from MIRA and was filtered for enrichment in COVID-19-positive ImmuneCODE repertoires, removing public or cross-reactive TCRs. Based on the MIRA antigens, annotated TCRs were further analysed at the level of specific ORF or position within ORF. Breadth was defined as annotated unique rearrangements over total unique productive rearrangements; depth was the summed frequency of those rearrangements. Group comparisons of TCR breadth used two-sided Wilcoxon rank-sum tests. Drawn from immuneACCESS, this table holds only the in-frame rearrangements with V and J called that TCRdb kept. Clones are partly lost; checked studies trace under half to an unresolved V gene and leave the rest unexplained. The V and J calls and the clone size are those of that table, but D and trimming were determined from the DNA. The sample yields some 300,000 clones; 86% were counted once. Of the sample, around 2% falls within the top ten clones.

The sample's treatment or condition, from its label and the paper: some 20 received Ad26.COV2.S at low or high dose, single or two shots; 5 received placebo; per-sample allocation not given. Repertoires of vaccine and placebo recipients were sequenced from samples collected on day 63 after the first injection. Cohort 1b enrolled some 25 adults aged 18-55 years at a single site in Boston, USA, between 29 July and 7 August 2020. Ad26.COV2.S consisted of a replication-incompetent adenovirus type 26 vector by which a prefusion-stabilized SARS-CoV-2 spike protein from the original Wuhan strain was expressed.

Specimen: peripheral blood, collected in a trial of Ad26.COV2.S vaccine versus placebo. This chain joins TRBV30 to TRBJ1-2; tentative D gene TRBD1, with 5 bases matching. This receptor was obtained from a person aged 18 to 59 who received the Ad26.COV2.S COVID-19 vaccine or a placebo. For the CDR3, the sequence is CAWKKRGGSNYGYTF. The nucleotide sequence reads TGTGCCTGGAAGAAGCGGGGGGGATCGAACTATGGCTACACCTTC.